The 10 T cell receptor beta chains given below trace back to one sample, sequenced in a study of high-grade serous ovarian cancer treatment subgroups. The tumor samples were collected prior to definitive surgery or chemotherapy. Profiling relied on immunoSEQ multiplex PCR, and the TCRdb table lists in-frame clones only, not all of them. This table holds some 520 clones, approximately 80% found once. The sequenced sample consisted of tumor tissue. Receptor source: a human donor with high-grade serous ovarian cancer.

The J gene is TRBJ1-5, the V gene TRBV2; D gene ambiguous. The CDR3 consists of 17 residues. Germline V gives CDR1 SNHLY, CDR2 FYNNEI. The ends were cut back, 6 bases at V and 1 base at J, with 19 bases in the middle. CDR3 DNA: TGTGCCAGCAGCGATGACGACGTGATAAACAGCAATCAGCCCCAGCATTTT. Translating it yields CASSDDDVINSNQPQHF.

The CDR3 DNA sequence: TGCGCCAGCAGCCAAGATGGAGCGGGAGGCTCCGAGCAGTACTTC. This translates into CASSQDGAGGSEQYF. The chain links TRBV4-1 to TRBJ2-7; TRBD2 aligns across 9 bases. J was trimmed by 6 bases and V by 0 bases; bases with no gene match: 6. CDR3 length: 15 residues. Germline lookup yields CDR1 MGHRA and CDR2 YSYEKL.

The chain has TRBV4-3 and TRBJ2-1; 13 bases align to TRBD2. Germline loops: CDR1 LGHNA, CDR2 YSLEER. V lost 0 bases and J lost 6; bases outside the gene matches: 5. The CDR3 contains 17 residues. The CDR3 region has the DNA TGCGCCAGCAGCCAAGATTCTGGGACTAGCGGGACCAATGAGCAGTTCTTC. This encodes CASSQDSGTSGTNEQFF.

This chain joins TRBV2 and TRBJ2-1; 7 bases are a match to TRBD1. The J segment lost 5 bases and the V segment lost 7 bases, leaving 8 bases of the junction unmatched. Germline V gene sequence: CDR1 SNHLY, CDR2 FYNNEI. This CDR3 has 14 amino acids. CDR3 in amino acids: CASIRGQENNEQFF. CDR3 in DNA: TGTGCCAGCATAAGAGGACAGGAGAACAATGAGCAGTTCTTC.

The CDR3: CASRRGGGSYEQYF. The CDR3 DNA reads as TGCGCCAGCAGACGGGGAGGGGGATCCTACGAGCAGTACTTC. The rearrangement uses TRBV10-2 and TRBJ2-7; tentative D call: TRBD2 (7 bases). V gave up 6 bases and J gave up 1 base, with 13 bases separating them. The germline V gene has CDR1 WSHSY and CDR2 SAAADI. The CDR3 length is 14 residues.

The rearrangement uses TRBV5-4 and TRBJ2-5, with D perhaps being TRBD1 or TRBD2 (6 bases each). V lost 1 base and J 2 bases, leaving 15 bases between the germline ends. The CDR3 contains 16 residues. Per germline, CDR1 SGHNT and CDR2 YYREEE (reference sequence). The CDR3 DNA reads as TGTGCCAGCAGCTTGAACGGGGGCGCGGGGCAAGAGACCCAGTACTTC. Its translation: CASSLNGGAGQETQYF.

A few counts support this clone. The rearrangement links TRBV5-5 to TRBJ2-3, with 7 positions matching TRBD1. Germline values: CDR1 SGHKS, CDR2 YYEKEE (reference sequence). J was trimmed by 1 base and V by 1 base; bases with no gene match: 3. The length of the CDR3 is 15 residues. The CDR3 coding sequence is TGTGCCAGCAGCTTGTGGGACAGTCGCACAGATACGCAGTATTTT. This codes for CASSLWDSRTDTQYF.

The CDR3 reads CSAPTLEQYF. The DNA of the CDR3 is TGCAGTGCTCCTACGCTCGAGCAGTACTTC. This sequence joins TRBV20-1 and TRBJ2-7; the D is unclear. The CDR3 contains 10 residues. Trimming left V 5 bases short and J 6 bases short, with 8 bases between. Germline CDR1 is DFQATT and CDR2 is SNEGSKA (reference sequence).

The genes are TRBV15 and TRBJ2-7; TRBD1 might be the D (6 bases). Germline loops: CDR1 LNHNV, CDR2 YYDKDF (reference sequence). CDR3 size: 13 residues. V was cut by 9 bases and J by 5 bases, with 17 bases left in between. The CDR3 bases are TGTGCCACGATAACAGGGAGTAACGACGAGCAGTACTTC. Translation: CATITGSNDEQYF.

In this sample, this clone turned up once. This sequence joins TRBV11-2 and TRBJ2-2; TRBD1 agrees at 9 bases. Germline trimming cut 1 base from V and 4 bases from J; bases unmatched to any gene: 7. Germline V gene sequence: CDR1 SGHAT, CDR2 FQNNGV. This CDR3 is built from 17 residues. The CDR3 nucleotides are TGTGCCAGCAGCTTAGGACCACAGGGGGCGAGCACCGGGGAGCTGTTTTTT. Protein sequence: CASSLGPQGASTGELFF.